This T cell receptor beta chain emerged from a study of Ad26.COV2.S vaccination and SARS-CoV-2 variants. Whole-study context: Each vaccinee took Ad26.COV2.S intramuscularly, once or twice 56 days apart. Study-level points and caveats: Vaccinated and placebo-treated recipients had similar non-spike TCR breadth.

TCRdb's table, derived via immunoSEQ multiplex PCR, lists solely in-frame clones and lacks some. The sample contains 350,000 to 450,000 clones, about 92% of which appear only once. Trimming shortened V by 2 bases and J by 2 bases, and 19 bases separated the two germline ends. Looked up from germline, CDR1 is MDHEN and CDR2 is SYDVKM. The CDR3 consists of 17 residues. Described treatment: about 20 received Ad26.COV2.S at low or high dose, single or two shots; about 5 received placebo; per-sample allocation not given. The samples were gathered on day 63 after the first injection of vaccine or placebo. An adult aged 18-55 years in Boston served as the donor. As to this clone: Its specificity is unknown.

The rearrangement uses TRBV28 and TRBJ2-7; a possible D gene is TRBD1 (7 bases). The sequence derives from a person between 18 and 60 years old who received the Ad26.COV2.S COVID-19 vaccine or a placebo. The starting material was peripheral blood, obtained in a trial of Ad26.COV2.S vaccine versus placebo. The CDR3 coding sequence is TGTGCCAGCAGTTTAGTTCTTGGGCAGGGGGGCGCCTACGAGCAGTACTTC. Translated: CASSLVLGQGGAYEQYF. Variable domain in full (rest from reference TRBV28 and TRBJ2-7): DVKVTQSSRYLVKRTGEKVFLECVQDMDHENMFWYRQDPGLGLRLIYFSYDVKMKEKGDIPEGYSVSREKKERFSLILESASTNQTSMYLCASSLVLGQGGAYEQYFGPGTRLTVT.